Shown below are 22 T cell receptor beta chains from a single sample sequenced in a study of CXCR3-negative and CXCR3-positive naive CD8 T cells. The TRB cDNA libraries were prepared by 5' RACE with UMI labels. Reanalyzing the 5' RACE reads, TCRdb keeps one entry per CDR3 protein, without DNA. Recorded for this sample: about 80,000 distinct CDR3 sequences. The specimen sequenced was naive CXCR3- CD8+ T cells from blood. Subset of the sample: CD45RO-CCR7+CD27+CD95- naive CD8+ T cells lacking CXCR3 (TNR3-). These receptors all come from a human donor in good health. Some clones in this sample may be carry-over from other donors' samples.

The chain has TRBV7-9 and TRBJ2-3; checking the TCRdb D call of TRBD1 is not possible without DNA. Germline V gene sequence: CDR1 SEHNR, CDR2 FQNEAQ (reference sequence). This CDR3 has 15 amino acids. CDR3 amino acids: CASSSRQGQQDTQYF.

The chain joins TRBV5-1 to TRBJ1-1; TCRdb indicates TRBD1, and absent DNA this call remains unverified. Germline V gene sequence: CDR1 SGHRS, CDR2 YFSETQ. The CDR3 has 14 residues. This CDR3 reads CASSRDRANTEAFF.

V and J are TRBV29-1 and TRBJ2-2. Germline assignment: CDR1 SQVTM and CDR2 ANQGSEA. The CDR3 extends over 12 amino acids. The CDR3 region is CSVTANTGELFF.

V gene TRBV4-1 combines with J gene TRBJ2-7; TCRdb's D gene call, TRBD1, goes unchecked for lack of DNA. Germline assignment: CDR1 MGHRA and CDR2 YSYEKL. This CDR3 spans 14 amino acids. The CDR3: CASSQNLQVPEQYF.

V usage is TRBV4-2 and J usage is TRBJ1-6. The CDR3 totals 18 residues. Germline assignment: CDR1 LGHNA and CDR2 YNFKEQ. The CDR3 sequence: CASSQDGQESSYNSPLHF.

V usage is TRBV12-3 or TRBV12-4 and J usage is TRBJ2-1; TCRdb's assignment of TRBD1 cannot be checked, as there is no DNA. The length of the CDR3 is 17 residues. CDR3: CASSLFRLDSLYNEQFF.

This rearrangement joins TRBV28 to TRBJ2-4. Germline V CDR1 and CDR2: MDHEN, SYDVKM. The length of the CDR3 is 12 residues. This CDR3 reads CASFGAKNIQYF.

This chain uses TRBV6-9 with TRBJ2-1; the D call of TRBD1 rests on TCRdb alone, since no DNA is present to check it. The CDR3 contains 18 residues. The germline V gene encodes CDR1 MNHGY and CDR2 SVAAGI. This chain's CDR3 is CASSYSTPDRVPYNEQFF.

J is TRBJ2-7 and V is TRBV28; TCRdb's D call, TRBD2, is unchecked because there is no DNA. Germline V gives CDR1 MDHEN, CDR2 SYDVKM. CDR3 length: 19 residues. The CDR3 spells CASSLSVLGTSGDSYEQYF.

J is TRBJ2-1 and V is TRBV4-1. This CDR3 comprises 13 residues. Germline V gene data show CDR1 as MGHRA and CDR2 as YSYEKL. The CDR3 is CASSQVLLIEQFF.

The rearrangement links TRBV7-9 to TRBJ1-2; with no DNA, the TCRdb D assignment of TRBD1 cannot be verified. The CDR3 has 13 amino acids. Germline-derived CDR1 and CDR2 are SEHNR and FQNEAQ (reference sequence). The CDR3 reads CASTSGGGDGYTF.

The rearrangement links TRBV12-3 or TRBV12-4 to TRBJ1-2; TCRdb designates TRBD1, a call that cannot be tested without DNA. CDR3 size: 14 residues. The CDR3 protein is CASNPSDRAGGYTF.

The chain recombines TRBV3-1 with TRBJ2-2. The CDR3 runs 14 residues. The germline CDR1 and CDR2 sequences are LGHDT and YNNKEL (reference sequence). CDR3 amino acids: CASSPRGNTGELFF.

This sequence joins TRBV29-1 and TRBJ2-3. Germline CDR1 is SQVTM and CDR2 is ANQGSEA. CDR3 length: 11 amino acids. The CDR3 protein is CSVEDLGTQYF.

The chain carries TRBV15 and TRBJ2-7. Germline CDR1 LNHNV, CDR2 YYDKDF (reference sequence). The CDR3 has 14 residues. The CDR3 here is CATSNTRLSYEQYF.

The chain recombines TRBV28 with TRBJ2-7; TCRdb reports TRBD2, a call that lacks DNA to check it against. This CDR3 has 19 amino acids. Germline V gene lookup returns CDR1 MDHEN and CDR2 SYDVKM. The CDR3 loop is CASSAGTSGSYTPSYEQYF.

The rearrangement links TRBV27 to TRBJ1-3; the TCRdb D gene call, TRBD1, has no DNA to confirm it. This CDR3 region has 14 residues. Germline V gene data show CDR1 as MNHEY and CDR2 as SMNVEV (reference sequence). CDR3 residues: CASSYRGPGNTIYF.

CDR3 in amino acids: CASSLPTSGGGSNEQFF. The chain has TRBV7-6 and TRBJ2-1; the TCRdb call, TRBD2, lacks DNA for checking. There are 17 residues in the CDR3. The V gene's germline CDR1 is SGHVS and CDR2 FNYEAQ.

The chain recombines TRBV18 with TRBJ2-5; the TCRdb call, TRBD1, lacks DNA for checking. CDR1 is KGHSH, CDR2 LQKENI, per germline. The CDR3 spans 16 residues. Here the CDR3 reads CASSLRDRGFPETQYF.

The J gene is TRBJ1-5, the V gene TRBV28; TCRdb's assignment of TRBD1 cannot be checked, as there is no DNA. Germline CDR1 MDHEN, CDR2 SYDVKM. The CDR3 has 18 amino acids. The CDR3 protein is CASSSLDREVFYSQPQHF.

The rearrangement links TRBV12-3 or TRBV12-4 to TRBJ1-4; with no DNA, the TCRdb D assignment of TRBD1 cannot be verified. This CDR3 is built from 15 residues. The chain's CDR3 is CASSSGQELNEKLFF.

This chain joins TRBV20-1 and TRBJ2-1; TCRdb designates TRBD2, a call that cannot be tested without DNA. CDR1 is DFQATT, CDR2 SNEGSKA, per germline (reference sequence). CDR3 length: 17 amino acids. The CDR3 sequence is CSARDGLAGGYYNEQFF.